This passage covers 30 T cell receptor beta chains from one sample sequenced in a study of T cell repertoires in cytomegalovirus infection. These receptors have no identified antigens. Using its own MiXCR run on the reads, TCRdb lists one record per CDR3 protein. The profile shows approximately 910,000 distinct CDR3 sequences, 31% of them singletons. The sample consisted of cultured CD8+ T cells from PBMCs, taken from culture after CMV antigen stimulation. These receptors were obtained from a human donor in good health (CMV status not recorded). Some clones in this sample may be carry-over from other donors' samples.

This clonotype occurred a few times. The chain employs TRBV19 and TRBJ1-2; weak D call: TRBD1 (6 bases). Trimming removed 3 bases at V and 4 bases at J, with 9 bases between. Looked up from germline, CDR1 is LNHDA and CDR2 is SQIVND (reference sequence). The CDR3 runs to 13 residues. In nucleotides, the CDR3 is TGTGCCAGTAGTATTGGGGGCCTCTATGGCTACACCTTC. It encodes CASSIGGLYGYTF. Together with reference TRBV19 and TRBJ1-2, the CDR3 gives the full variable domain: DGGITQSPKYLFRKEGQNVTLSCEQNLNHDAMYWYRQDPGQGLRLIYYSQIVNDFQKGDIAEGYSVSREKKESFPLTVTSAQKNPTAFYLCASSIGGLYGYTFGSGTRLTVV.

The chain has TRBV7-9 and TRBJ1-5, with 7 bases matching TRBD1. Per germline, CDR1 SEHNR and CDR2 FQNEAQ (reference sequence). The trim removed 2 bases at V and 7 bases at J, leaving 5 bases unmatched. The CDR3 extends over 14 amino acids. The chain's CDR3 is CASSLRDSSQPQHF. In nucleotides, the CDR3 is TGTGCCAGCAGCTTACGGGACAGCTCCCAGCCCCAGCATTTT.

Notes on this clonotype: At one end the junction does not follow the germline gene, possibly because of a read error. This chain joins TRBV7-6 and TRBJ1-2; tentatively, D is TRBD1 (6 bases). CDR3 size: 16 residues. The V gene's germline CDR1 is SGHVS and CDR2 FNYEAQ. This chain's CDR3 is CANSLLGRWGGNGYTF. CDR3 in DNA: TGTGCCAACAGCTTATTGGGCCGATGGGGGGGCAATGGCTACACCTTC.

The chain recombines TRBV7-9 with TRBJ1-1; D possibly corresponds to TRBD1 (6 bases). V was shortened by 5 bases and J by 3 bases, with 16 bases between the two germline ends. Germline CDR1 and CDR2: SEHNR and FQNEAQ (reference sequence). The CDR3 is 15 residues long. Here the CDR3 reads CASSDLGRTDTEAFF. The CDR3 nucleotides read TGTGCCAGCAGCGACCTCGGAAGGACAGACACTGAAGCTTTCTTT.

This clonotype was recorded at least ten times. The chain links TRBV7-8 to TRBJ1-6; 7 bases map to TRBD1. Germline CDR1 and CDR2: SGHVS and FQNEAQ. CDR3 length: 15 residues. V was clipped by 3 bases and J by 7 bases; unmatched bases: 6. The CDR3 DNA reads TGTGCCAGCAGCTTCTCCGGAGGGGGCAATTCACCCCTCCACTTT. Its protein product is CASSFSGGGNSPLHF.

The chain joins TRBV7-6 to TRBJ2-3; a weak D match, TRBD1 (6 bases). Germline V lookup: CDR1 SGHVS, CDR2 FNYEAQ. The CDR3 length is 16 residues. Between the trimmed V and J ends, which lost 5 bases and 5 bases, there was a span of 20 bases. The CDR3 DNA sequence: TGTGCCAGCAGCGGAAACCGGGACATTCGTCTAGATACGCAGTATTTT. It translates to CASSGNRDIRLDTQYF.

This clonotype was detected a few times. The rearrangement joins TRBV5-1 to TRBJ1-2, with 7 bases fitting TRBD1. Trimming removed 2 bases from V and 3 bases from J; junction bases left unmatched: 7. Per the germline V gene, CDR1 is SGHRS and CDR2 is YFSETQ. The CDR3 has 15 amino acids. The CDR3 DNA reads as TGCGCCAGCAGCTTAAGAGGGGGCGCAGACTATGGCTACACCTTC. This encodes CASSLRGGADYGYTF.

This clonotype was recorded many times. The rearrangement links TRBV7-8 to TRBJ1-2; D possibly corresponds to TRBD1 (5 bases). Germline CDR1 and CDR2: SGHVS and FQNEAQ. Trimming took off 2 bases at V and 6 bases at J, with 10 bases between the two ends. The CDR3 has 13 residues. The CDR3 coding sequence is TGTGCCAGCAGCTTATCGAGGGGTAATGGCTACACCTTC. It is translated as CASSLSRGNGYTF.

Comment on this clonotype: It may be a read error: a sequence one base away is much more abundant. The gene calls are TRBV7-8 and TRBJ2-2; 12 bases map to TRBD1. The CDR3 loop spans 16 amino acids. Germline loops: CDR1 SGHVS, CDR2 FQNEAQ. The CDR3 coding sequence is TGTACCAGCAGCAAGACGGGACAGGGGGCCGGCGGGGAGCTGTTTTTT. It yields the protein CTSSKTGQGAGGELFF.

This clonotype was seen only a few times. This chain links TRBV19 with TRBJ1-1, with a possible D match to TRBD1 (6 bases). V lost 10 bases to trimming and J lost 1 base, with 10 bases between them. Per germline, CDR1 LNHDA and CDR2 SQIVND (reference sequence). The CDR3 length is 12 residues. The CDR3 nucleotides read TGTGCCACCTCCAGGGGGAACACTGAAGCTTTCTTT. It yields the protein CATSRGNTEAFF.

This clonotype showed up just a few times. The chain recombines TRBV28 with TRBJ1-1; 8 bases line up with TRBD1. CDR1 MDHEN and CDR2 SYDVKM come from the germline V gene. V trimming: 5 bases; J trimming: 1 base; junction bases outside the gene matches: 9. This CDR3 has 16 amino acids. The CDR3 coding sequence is TGTGCCAGCAGTCACCCCGGGACAGGAAAGAACACTGAAGCTTTCTTT. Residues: CASSHPGTGKNTEAFF.

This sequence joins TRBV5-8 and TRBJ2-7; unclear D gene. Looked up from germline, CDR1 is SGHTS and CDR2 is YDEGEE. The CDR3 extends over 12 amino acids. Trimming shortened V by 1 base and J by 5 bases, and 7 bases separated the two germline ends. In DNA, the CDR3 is TGTGCCAGCAGCTTGATCGTGGACGAGCAGTACGTC. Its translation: CASSLIVDEQYV.

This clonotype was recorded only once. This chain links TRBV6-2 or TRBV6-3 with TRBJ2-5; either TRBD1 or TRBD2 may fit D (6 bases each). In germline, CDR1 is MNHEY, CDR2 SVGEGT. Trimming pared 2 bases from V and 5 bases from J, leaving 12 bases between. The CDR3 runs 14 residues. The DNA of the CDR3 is TGTGCCAGCAGTTACCTCCGGGGGCTGGAGACCCAGTACTTC. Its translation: CASSYLRGLETQYF.

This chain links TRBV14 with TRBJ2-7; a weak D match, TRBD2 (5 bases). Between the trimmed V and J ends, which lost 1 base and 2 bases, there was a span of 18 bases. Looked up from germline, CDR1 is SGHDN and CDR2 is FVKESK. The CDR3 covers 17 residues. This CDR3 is CASSQGGWFSLTYEQYF. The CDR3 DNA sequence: TGTGCCAGCAGCCAAGGAGGGTGGTTTAGCCTTACCTACGAGCAGTACTTC.

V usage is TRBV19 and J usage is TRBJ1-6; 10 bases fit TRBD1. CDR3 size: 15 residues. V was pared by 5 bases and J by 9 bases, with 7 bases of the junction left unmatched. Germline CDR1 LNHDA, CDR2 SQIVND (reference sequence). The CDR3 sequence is CASSLTGGDGSPLHF. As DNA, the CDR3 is TGTGCCAGTAGTTTGACAGGGGGCGACGGTTCACCCCTCCACTTT. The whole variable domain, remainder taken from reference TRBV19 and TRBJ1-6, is DGGITQSPKYLFRKEGQNVTLSCEQNLNHDAMYWYRQDPGQGLRLIYYSQIVNDFQKGDIAEGYSVSREKKESFPLTVTSAQKNPTAFYLCASSLTGGDGSPLHFGNGTRLTVT.

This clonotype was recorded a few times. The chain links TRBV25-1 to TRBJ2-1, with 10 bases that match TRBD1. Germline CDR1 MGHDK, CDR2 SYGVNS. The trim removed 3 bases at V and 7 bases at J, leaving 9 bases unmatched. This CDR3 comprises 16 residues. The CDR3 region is CASSDPGTGAGNEQFF. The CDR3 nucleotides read TGTGCCAGCAGTGACCCCGGGACAGGGGCCGGGAATGAGCAGTTCTTC.

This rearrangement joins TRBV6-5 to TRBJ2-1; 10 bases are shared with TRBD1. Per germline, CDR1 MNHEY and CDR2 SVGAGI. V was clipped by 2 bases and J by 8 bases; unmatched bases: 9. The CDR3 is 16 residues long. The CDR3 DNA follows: TGTGCCAGCAGTTACCCAACCGGGACAGGGGCGTATGAGCAGTTCTTC. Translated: CASSYPTGTGAYEQFF.

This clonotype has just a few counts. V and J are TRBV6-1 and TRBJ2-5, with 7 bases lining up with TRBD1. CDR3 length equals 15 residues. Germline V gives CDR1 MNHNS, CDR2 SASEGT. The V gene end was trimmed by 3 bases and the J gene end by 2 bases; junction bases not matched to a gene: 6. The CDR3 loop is CASSDLGTDQETQYF. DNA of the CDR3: TGTGCCAGCAGTGATTTGGGGACAGATCAAGAGACCCAGTACTTC.

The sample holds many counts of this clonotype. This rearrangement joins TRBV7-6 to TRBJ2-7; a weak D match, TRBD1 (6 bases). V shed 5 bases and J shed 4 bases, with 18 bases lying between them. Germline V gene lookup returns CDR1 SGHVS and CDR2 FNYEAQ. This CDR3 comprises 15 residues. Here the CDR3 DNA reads TGTGCCAGCAGCATCGGACAGAGGGTGAGGTACGAGCAGTACGTC. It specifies CASSIGQRVRYEQYV.

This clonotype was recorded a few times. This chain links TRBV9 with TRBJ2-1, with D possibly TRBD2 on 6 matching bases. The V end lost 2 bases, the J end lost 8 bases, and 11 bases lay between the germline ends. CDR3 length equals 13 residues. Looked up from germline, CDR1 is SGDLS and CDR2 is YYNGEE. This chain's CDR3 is CASSVGRLDEQFF. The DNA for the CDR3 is TGTGCCAGCAGCGTGGGGAGGTTGGATGAGCAGTTCTTC.

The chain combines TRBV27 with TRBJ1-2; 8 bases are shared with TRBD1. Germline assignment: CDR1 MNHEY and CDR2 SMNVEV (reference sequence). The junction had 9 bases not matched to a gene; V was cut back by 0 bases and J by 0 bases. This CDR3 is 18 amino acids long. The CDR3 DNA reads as TGTGCCAGCAGTTTATCGTGGGGACAGGACTTGACTAACTATGGCTACACCTTC. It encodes CASSLSWGQDLTNYGYTF.

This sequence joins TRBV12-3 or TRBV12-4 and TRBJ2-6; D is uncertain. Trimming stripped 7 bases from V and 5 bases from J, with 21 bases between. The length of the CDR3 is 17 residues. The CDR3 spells CASTPVEQHSRANVLTF. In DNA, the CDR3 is TGTGCCAGCACCCCAGTGGAGCAACATTCTAGGGCCAACGTCCTGACTTTC.

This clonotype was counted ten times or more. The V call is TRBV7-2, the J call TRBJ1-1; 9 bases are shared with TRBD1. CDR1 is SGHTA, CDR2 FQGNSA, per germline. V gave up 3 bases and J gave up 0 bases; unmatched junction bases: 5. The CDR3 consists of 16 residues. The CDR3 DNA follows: TGTGCCAGCAGCTTGGGACAGGGCCAACTGAACACTGAAGCTTTCTTT. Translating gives CASSLGQGQLNTEAFF.

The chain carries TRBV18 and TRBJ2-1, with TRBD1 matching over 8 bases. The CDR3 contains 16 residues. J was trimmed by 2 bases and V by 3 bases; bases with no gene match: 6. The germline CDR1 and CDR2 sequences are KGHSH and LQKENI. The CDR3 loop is CASSPTTGAPYNEQFF. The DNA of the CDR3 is TGTGCCAGCTCACCGACGACAGGGGCACCCTACAATGAGCAGTTCTTC.

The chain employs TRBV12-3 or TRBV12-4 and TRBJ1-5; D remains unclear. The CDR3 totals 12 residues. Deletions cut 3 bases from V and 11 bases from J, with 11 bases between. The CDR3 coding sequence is TGTGCCAGCAGTTTCTCGGCCAGCGCCCAGCATTTT. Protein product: CASSFSASAQHF.

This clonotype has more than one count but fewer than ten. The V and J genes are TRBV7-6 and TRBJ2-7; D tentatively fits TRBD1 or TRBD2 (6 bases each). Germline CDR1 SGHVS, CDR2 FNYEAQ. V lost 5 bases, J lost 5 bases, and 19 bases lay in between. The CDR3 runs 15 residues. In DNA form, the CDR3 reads TGTGCCAGCAGCCCCTACATAAGGGGGGCCAACGAGCAGTACTTC. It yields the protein CASSPYIRGANEQYF.

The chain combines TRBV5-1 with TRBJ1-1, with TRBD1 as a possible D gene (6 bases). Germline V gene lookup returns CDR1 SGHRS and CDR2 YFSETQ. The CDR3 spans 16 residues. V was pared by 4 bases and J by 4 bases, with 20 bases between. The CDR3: CASSLPEGGRGTEAFF. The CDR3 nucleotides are TGCGCCAGCAGCCTACCGGAGGGGGGTCGCGGCACTGAAGCTTTCTTT.

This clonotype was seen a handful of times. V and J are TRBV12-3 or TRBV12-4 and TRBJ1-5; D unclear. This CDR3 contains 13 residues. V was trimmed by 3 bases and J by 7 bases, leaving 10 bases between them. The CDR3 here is CASSFGDPQPQHF. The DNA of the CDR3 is TGTGCCAGCAGTTTTGGTGACCCACAGCCCCAGCATTTT.

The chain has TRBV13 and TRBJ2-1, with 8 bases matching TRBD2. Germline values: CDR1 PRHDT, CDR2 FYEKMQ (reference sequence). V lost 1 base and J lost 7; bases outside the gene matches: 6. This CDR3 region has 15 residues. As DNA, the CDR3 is TGTGCCAGCAGCTTAGAGGCGGGGGGATGGAATGAGCAGTTCTTC. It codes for CASSLEAGGWNEQFF.

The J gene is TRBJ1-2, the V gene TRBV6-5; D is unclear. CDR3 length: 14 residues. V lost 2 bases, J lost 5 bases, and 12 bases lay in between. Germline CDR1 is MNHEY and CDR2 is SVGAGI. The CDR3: CASSYGGLSYGYTF. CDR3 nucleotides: TGTGCCAGCAGTTACGGCGGACTTTCATATGGCTACACCTTC.